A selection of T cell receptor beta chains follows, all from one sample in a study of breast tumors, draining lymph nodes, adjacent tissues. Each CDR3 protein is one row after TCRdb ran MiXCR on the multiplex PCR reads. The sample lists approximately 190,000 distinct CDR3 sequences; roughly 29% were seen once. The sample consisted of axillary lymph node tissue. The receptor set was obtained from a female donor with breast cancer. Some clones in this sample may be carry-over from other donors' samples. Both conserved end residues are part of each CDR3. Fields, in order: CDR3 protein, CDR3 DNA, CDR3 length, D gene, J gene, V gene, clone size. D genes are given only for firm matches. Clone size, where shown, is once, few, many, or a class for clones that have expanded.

CASSREGLAGGYEQFF | TGTGCCAGCAGCCGGGAGGGACTAGCGGGAGGCTATGAGCAGTTCTTC | 16 | TRBD2 | TRBJ2-1 | TRBV2 | many
CSARLAGGSDTQYF | TGCAGTGCTAGACTAGCGGGGGGATCAGATACGCAGTATTTT | 14 | TRBD2 | TRBJ2-3 | TRBV20-1 | many
CASSHPGGGDTGELFF | TGTGCCAGCAGTCACCCGGGGGGTGGGGACACCGGGGAGCTGTTTTTT | 16 | TRBD2 | TRBJ2-2 | TRBV6-5 | .
CASSLAASGPYEQYF | TGCGCCAGCAGCTTGGCGGCTAGCGGTCCCTACGAGCAGTACTTC | 15 | TRBD2 | TRBJ2-7 | TRBV5-1 | many
CASSIDQYRGRMEPQHF | TGTGCCAGTAGTATAGATCAATACAGGGGGCGCATGGAGCCCCAGCATTTT | 17 | TRBD1 | TRBJ1-5 | TRBV19 | many
CASSHLTGDFFTYEQYF | TGCGCCAGCAGCCATCTGACCGGGGACTTCTTCACCTACGAGCAGTACTTC | 17 | . | TRBJ2-7 | TRBV4-1 | .
CASSGLKPGLAGAPQYF | TGTGCCAGCAGTGGGTTAAAACCGGGACTAGCGGGAGCCCCGCAGTATTTT | 17 | TRBD2 | TRBJ2-3 | TRBV6-1 | .
CASMENRLQAFF | TGTGCCAGCATGGAGAACCGGCTCCAAGCTTTCTTT | 12 | . | TRBJ1-1 | TRBV6-1 | few
CASSTGTGGLAGELFF | TGTGCCAGCAGCACCGGGACAGGGGGCTTGGCCGGGGAGCTGTTTTTT | 16 | TRBD1 | TRBJ2-2 | TRBV9 | .
CASSLEAYNEQFF | TGTGCCAGCTCCCTTGAGGCATACAATGAGCAGTTCTTC | 13 | . | TRBJ2-1 | TRBV6-1 | many
CAISVRGRASGTSTDTQYF | TGTGCCATCAGTGTAAGGGGCCGGGCTAGCGGGACAAGCACAGATACGCAGTATTTT | 19 | TRBD2 | TRBJ2-3 | TRBV10-3 | many
CSAEDRAYTEAFF | TGCAGTGCTGAGGACAGGGCATACACTGAAGCTTTCTTT | 13 | TRBD1 | TRBJ1-1 | TRBV20-1 | .
CATSNYVVETQYF | TGTGCCACCAGCAACTACGTCGTCGAGACCCAGTACTTC | 13 | . | TRBJ2-5 | TRBV15 | many
CAITQSGGPPWDEQFF | TGTGCCATCACCCAGAGCGGGGGGCCCCCTTGGGATGAGCAGTTCTTC | 16 | TRBD2 | TRBJ2-1 | TRBV10-3 | many
CASSKGTIRSLSGELFF | TGTGCCAGCAGTAAAGGGACTATCCGGAGCCTATCCGGGGAGCTGTTTTTT | 17 | TRBD2 | TRBJ2-2 | TRBV28 | many
CASIGWDREYQPQHF | TGTGCCAGCATTGGTTGGGACAGGGAATATCAGCCCCAGCATTTT | 15 | TRBD1 | TRBJ1-5 | TRBV6-4 | many
CSARDQYYEQYF | TGCAGTGCTAGAGACCAATACTACGAGCAGTACTTC | 12 | . | TRBJ2-7 | TRBV20-1 | many
CSAISGQGTDTQYF | TGCAGTGCTATTTCAGGACAGGGCACAGATACGCAGTATTTT | 14 | TRBD1 | TRBJ2-3 | TRBV20-1 | many
CASSQGPGTRIYEQYF | TGCGCCAGCAGCCAAGGACCCGGGACCCGGATTTACGAGCAGTACTTC | 16 | . | TRBJ2-7 | TRBV4-1 | many
CASSPGLGYAF | TGTGCCAGCAGTCCAGGGTTGGGCTACGCCTTC | 11 | . | TRBJ1-2 | TRBV6-1 | .
CSMAGGGRADTQYF | TGCAGCATGGCCGGGGGCGGGAGGGCAGATACACAGTATTTT | 14 | TRBD2 | TRBJ2-3 | TRBV29-1 | .
CASSPQLGAAGGTETQYF | TGTGCCAGCAGCCCTCAACTCGGAGCGGCGGGGGGCACGGAGACCCAGTACTTC | 18 | TRBD2 | TRBJ2-5 | TRBV11-1 | .
CASRPPGNSNQPQQYF | TGTGCCAGCAGACCCCCGGGTAATAGCAATCAGCCCCAGCAGTACTTC | 16 | . | TRBJ2-7 | TRBV6-6 | .
CASSLTRGEKLFF | TGCGCCAGCAGCCTCACCAGGGGGGAAAAACTGTTTTTT | 13 | TRBD1 | TRBJ1-4 | TRBV5-1 | many
CASSSEGRQNNEQFF | TGTGCCAGCAGCTCAGAAGGGAGACAGAACAATGAGCAGTTCTTC | 15 | . | TRBJ2-1 | TRBV9 | many
CASSLSANYGYTF | TGTGCCAGCAGCTTGTCAGCTAACTATGGCTACACCTTC | 13 | . | TRBJ1-2 | TRBV5-5 | many
CATSTLTTGTEQFF | TGTGCCACCAGCACACTAACGACCGGGACAGAGCAGTTCTTC | 14 | . | TRBJ2-1 | TRBV15 | many
CAWSSGAYEQYF | TGTGCCTGGAGTTCCGGGGCCTACGAGCAGTACTTC | 12 | . | TRBJ2-7 | TRBV30 | many
CASSLALAGGGTDTQYF | TGCGCCAGCAGCTTGGCCCTGGCGGGGGGAGGAACAGATACGCAGTATTTT | 17 | TRBD2 | TRBJ2-3 | TRBV5-1 | many
CASSEAPGRDTEAFF | TGTGCCAGCAGTGAAGCGCCGGGTAGAGACACTGAAGCTTTCTTT | 15 | . | TRBJ1-1 | TRBV6-1 | .
CASSLVDGGINYGHAF | TGTGCCAGCAGCTTAGTCGATGGGGGGATTAACTATGGCCACGCCTTC | 16 | . | TRBJ1-2 | TRBV7-2 | .
CASSLGTDSSYEQYF | TGCGCCAGCAGCTTGGGTACGGATAGCTCCTACGAGCAGTACTTC | 15 | . | TRBJ2-7 | TRBV5-1 | many
CSARLVRGQDEQYF | TGCAGTGCTAGGCTTGTCAGGGGGCAGGATGAGCAGTACTTC | 14 | TRBD1 | TRBJ2-7 | TRBV20-1 | many
CASSPLGANTEAFF | TGTGCCAGCAGTCCCCTGGGCGCAAACACTGAAGCTTTCTTT | 14 | . | TRBJ1-1 | TRBV12-3/TRBV12-4 | .
CSLRGVSGADTQYF | TGCAGCTTAAGGGGGGTCTCTGGAGCAGATACGCAGTATTTT | 14 | . | TRBJ2-3 | TRBV29-1 | .
CASGDPNTGELFF | TGTGCCAGCGGGGACCCGAACACCGGGGAGCTGTTTTTT | 13 | . | TRBJ2-2 | TRBV13 | many
CSARASGRGRTKAFSNQPQHF | TGCAGTGCTAGAGCTTCCGGTAGGGGGCGCACAAAGGCGTTTAGCAATCAGCCCCAGCATTTT | 21 | TRBD1 | TRBJ1-5 | TRBV20-1 | many
CAWSPLAGSGYTF | TGTGCCTGGAGTCCCCTGGCAGGGTCTGGCTACACCTTC | 13 | . | TRBJ1-2 | TRBV30 | many
CASSPRGAGQPQHF | TGTGCCAGCAGCCCCCGGGGGGCGGGACAGCCCCAGCATTTT | 14 | . | TRBJ1-5 | TRBV3-1 | many
CASTDRGGYGYTF | TGCGCCAGCACGGACAGGGGGGGGTATGGCTACACCTTC | 13 | TRBD1 | TRBJ1-2 | TRBV10-2 | many
CASSARDRGQETQYF | TGTGCCAGCAGTGCCCGGGACAGGGGGCAAGAGACCCAGTACTTC | 15 | TRBD1 | TRBJ2-5 | TRBV12-3/TRBV12-4 | many
CASSLQGGGTYEQYF | TGTGCCAGCAGTCTTCAGGGGGGGGGAACCTACGAGCAGTACTTC | 15 | . | TRBJ2-7 | TRBV28 | .
CSAPPRGIEQFF | TGCAGTGCTCCCCCCAGGGGAATAGAGCAGTTCTTC | 12 | . | TRBJ2-1 | TRBV20-1 | many
CASTSGGGGADYGYTF | TGTGCCAGCACCTCAGGGGGAGGGGGCGCCGACTATGGCTACACCTTC | 16 | TRBD1 | TRBJ1-2 | TRBV6-1 | many
CAISTGTSGKGEQYF | TGTGCCATCAGCACGGGGACTAGCGGTAAGGGCGAGCAGTACTTC | 15 | TRBD2 | TRBJ2-7 | TRBV6-6 | many
CASSMGRVSEQYF | TGTGCCAGCAGCATGGGCAGGGTCTCCGAGCAGTACTTC | 13 | . | TRBJ2-7 | TRBV11-1 | .
CASSLGDGYDQYF | TGCGCCAGCAGCTTGGGGGACGGGTACGACCAGTACTTC | 13 | . | TRBJ2-7 | TRBV5-1 | .
CASSHGTSDNTGELFF | TGTGCCAGCAGTCACGGGACTAGCGACAACACCGGGGAGCTGTTTTTT | 16 | TRBD2 | TRBJ2-2 | TRBV6-6 | few
CSASEGGSYEQYF | TGCAGTGCCTCGGAGGGGGGTTCCTACGAGCAGTACTTT | 13 | . | TRBJ2-7 | TRBV29-1 | .
CAISDRETEAFF | TGTGCCATCAGTGACAGGGAAACTGAAGCTTTCTTT | 12 | . | TRBJ1-1 | TRBV10-3 | .
CASSPNSPGKVQYF | TGTGCCAGCAGCCCCAACAGTCCTGGCAAGGTTCAGTACTTC | 14 | . | TRBJ2-4 | TRBV11-2 | .